The TCR beta chain described here comes from a study of blood T cell repertoires in COVID-19. Across the study: Sites in the United States, Italy and Spain provided acute and convalescent COVID-19 samples. T cells, B-cell-depleted T cells, or PBMCs supplied cDNA or gDNA.

Per the original methods: Using reference gene primer amplification, nucleated cell counts were estimated. The table came from immunoSEQ multiplex PCR; TCRdb's copy has only in-frame clones and leaves some out. D and trimming were read from the DNA, whereas the V and J calls and clone size are those reported in that table. The sample has approximately 170,000 clones, about 85% seen once. The receptor was isolated from a woman of 80 years or more in a cohort sampled during active or convalescent COVID-19. Sequencing input: peripheral blood.

The CDR3 is CASTIRGGTDTQYF. As DNA, the CDR3 is TGTGCCAGTACTATCAGGGGAGGCACAGATACGCAGTATTTT. The genes are TRBV19 and TRBJ2-3; D is possibly TRBD1 (6 bases). From germline, CDR1 is LNHDA and CDR2 SQIVND (reference sequence). Between the trimmed V and J ends, which lost 7 bases and 1 base, there was a span of 12 bases. The CDR3 loop spans 14 amino acids.